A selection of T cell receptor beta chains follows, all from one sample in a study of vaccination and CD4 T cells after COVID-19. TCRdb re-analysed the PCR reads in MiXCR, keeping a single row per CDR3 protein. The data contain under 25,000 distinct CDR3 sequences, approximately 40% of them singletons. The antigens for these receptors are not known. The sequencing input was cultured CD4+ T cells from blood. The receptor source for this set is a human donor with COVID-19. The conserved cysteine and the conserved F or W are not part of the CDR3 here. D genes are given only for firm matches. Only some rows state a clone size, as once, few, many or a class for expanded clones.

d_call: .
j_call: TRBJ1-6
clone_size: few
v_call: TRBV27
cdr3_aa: ASSRTTGTRILPLH

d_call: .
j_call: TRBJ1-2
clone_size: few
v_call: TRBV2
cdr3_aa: ASSGTSGGYT

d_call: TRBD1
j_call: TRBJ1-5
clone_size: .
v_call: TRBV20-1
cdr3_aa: SARVGTGDWKPQH

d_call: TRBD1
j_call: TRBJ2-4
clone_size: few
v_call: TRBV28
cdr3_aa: ASSLSGQGTDIQY

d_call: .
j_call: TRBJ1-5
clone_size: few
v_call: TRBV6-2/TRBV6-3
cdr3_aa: ASRNRENQPQH

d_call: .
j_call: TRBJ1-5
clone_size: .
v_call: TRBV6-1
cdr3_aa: ASSEALPGGNQPQH

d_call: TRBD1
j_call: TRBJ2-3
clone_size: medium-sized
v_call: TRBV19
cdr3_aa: ASSMQVAQGGSDTQY

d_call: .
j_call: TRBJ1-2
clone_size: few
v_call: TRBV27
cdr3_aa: ASSHSGTPYGYT

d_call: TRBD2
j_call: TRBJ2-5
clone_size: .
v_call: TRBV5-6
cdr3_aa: ASSGGLAPETQY

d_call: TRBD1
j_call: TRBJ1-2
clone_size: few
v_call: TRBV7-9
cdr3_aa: ASSHRDRDYYGYT

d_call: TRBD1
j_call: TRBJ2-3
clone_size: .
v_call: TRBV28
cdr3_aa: ASSRDRGTDTQY

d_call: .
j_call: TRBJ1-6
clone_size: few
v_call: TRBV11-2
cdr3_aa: ASSLQGGNNSPLH

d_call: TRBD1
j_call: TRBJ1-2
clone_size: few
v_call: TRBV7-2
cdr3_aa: ASSLVGTGIGYGYT

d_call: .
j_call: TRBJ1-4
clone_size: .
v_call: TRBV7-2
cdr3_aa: ASSPHIPNEKLF

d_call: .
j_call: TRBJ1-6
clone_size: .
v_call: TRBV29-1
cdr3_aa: SVRTGINSPLH

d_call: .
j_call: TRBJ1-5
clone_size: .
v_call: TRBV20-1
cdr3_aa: SAGMGGRNQPQH

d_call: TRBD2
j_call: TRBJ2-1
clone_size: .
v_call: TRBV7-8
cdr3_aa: ASSWVAGGSEQF

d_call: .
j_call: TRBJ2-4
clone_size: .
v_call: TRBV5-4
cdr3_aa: ASSPTGREAKNIQY

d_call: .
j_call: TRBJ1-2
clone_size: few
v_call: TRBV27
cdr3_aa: ASSLGNNYGYT

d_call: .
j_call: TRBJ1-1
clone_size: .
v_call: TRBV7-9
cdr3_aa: ASSLGSATEAF

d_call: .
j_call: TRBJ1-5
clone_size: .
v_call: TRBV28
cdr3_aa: ASRKSNQPQH

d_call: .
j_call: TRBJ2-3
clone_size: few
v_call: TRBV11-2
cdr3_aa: ASSRGHTDTQY

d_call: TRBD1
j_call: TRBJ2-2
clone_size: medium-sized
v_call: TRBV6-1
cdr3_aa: ASPGTANTGELF

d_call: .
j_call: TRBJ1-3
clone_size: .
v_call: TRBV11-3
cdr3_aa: ASSLVLSSGNTIY

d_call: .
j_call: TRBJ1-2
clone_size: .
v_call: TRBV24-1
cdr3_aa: ATSDFRAEPYGYT

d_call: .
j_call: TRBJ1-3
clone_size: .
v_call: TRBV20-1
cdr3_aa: SASLIVGNTIY

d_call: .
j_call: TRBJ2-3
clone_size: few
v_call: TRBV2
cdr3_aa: ATLVSRTRAPDTQY

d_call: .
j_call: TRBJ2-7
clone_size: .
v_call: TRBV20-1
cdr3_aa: SARSRATANEQY

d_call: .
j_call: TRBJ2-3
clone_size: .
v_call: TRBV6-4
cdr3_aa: ASSPTKGTDTQY

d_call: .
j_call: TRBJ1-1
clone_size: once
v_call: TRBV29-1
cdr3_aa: SGLVGGTEAF

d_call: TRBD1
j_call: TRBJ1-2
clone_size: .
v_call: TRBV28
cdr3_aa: ASKGTGRNGYT

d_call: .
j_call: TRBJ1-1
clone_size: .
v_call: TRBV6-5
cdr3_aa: ASSFKGTEAF

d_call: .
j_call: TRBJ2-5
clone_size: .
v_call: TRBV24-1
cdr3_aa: ATSDSRAFETQY

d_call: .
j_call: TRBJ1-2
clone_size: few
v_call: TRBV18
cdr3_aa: ASSPQGNYGYT

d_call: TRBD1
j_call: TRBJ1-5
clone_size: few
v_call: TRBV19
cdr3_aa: ASSIISGGGHQPQH

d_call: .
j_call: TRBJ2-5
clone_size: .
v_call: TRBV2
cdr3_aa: ASTTGMETQY

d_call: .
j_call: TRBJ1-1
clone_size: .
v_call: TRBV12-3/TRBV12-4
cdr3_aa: ASSQYRDTKSEAF

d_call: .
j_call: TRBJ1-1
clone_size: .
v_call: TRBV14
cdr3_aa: ASSPPGISNTEAF

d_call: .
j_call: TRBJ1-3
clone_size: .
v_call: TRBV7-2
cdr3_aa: ASSRTVTNSGNTIY